This TCR beta chain was recovered during a study of Graves' ophthalmopathy and Graves' hyperthyroidism. Study-wide results and caveats: The majority of expanded thyroid clonotypes above 0.001 frequency also occurred in blood.

Pregnancy or lactation, uncontrolled infections and other autoimmune diseases were grounds for excluding patients. With 5 bases clipped from V and 6 bases from J, the junction kept 15 bases outside the gene matches. This CDR3 comprises 17 residues. Germline-derived CDR1 and CDR2 are LNHDA and SQIVND (reference sequence). The table lists this clonotype with many counts. The target antigen is unknown. Amplification of TCR beta CDR3 regions used RNA transcripts. An opening RT-PCR round employed HTBI primers and preceded a second-round multiplex PCR. TCRdb re-derived calls from the multiplex PCR reads in MiXCR, one entry per CDR3 protein. The table has almost 400,000 distinct CDR3 sequences, around 19% seen once.

The specimen was peripheral blood. This TCR was recovered from a woman aged 18-29 years with Graves' ophthalmopathy. This chain joins TRBV19 and TRBJ1-2; 10 positions agree with TRBD1. The CDR3: CASSLAPPGTGVHGYTF. CDR3 DNA sequence: TGTGCCAGTAGTCTCGCTCCTCCAGGGACAGGGGTTCATGGCTACACCTTC.